The 30 T cell receptor beta chains reported below all come from one sample, sequenced in a study of T cell repertoires in aging, cancer and after chemotherapy. Rearranged V-D-J TRB sequences were amplified with a mixed TRB-A/B primer pool. TCRdb recomputed calls from the multiplex PCR reads with MiXCR, one row per CDR3 protein. The sample has around 10,000 distinct CDR3 sequences, approximately 38% seen once. TCR beta rearrangements were amplified from peripheral blood genomic DNA. Sample: blood. The receptors were gathered from a human donor in good health.

For this clonotype: The DNA is left out, because the CDR3 cannot be placed on it with certainty; the CDR3 is given as TCRdb lists it. V usage is TRBV15 and J usage is TRBJ1-5; the listed D gene, TRBD1, was not tested against the DNA. The CDR3 spans 13 residues, counting both ends. Germline assignment: CDR1 LNHNV and CDR2 YYDKDF (reference sequence). The CDR3 is CATSRDWGTGTLF.

The chain has TRBV11-1 and TRBJ2-3; tentative D call: TRBD2 (7 bases). CDR1 is SGHAT and CDR2 is FQDESV in the germline V gene (reference sequence). Trimming pared 7 bases from V and 4 bases from J, leaving 21 bases between. The CDR3 is 16 residues long. CDR3 protein: CASTLVGGRSSDTQYF. In DNA, the CDR3 is TGTGCCAGCACCCTAGTCGGGGGGCGCAGCTCAGATACGCAGTATTTT.

The V call is TRBV7-2, the J call TRBJ2-5; D unclear. Between the trimmed V and J ends, which lost 5 bases and 1 base, there was a span of 5 bases. This CDR3 is 12 amino acids long. Germline CDR1 and CDR2: SGHTA and FQGNSA. This CDR3 reads CASSPSQETQYF. For the CDR3, the DNA is TGTGCCAGCAGCCCATCCCAAGAGACCCAGTACTTC. The entire variable domain, with the rest obtained from reference TRBV7-2 and TRBJ2-5, is as follows: GAGVSQSPSNKVTEKGKDVELRCDPISGHTALYWYRQSLGQGLEFLIYFQGNSAPDKSGLPSDRFSAERTGGSVSTLTIQRTQQEDSAVYLCASSPSQETQYFGPGTRLLVL.

The chain combines TRBV5-1 with TRBJ2-2; perhaps TRBD1 as D (6 bases). Trimming removed 0 bases from V and 4 bases from J, with 13 bases in between. From germline, CDR1 is SGHRS and CDR2 YFSETQ. This CDR3 has 16 residues. This chain's CDR3 is CASSLAATGPTGELFF. As DNA, the CDR3 is TGCGCCAGCAGCTTGGCCGCGACAGGTCCCACCGGGGAGCTGTTTTTT.

In this sample, this clonotype turned up a few times. The gene calls are TRBV11-2 and TRBJ2-3, with TRBD2 as a possible D gene (6 bases). Trimming cost V 4 bases and J 2 bases, with 19 bases left between them. The CDR3 consists of 17 residues. The germline gives CDR1 SGHAT, CDR2 FQNNGV. The CDR3 DNA reads TGTGCCAGCAGCTCCCAGGGAGGACCCCGGATCACAGATACGCAGTATTTT. This encodes CASSSQGGPRITDTQYF.

The J gene is TRBJ2-7, the V gene TRBV5-1; TRBD2 aligns across 10 bases. This CDR3 region has 15 residues. The V and J ends lost 0 bases and 4 bases, in that order; junction bases with no gene match: 4. CDR1 is SGHRS, CDR2 YFSETQ, per germline. CDR3 in amino acids: CASSLAASGSYEQYF. The CDR3 DNA is TGCGCCAGCAGCTTGGCGGCTAGCGGGAGTTACGAGCAGTACTTC.

This clonotype was observed once. One end of the junction does not line up with germline, which may come from a read error. The chain uses TRBV5-6 and TRBJ1-4, with D hard to call. The CDR3 has 15 residues. The germline CDR1 and CDR2 sequences are SGHDT and YYEEEE. CDR3 DNA: TGTGCCAGCAGCTTGATGCCAAGCAGCAATGATAAACTGTTTTTT. Translated, it gives CASSLMPSSNDKLFF.

This clonotype is classed as medium-sized. The chain links TRBV15 to TRBJ2-7, with D possibly matching TRBD1 (6 bases). Per the germline V gene, CDR1 is LNHNV and CDR2 is YYDKDF (reference sequence). Trimming removed 0 bases at V and 1 base at J, with 16 bases between. This CDR3 comprises 17 residues. Here the CDR3 reads CATSRDTVGARSYEQYF. CDR3 nucleotides: TGTGCCACCAGCAGAGATACAGTGGGGGCTCGATCCTACGAGCAGTACTTC.

J is TRBJ2-3 and V is TRBV6-5, with TRBD1 matching 7 bases. The length of the CDR3 is 16 residues. Germline lookup yields CDR1 MNHEY and CDR2 SVGAGI. V lost 2 bases, J lost 5 bases, and 10 bases stayed unmatched. CDR3 region: CASSYRLTGRGDTQYF. The CDR3 DNA is TGTGCCAGCAGTTACCGATTGACAGGGCGAGGAGATACGCAGTATTTT.

Notes on this clonotype: This may be a read error, as it is one base from a much larger clone. The rearrangement uses TRBV19 and TRBJ2-3, with 7 bases matching TRBD1. In germline, CDR1 is LNHDA, CDR2 SQIVND (reference sequence). The CDR3 totals 15 residues. CDR3 in DNA: TGTACCAGTAGACCTCCGGGACAGAGCACAGATACGCAGTATTTT. Translated, it gives CTSRPPGQSTDTQYF.

This clonotype was seen a handful of times. The chain couples TRBV19 to TRBJ1-1; a possible D gene is TRBD1 (6 bases). This CDR3 spans 15 amino acids. Germline V gives CDR1 LNHDA, CDR2 SQIVND (reference sequence). Between the trimmed V and J ends, which lost 8 bases and 1 base, there was a span of 17 bases. Here the CDR3 DNA reads TGTGCCAGTGTCCCAGGGGCATTATGGAACACTGAAGCTTTCTTT. Translation gives CASVPGALWNTEAFF.

V gene TRBV27 combines with J gene TRBJ2-3; no definite D call. The assigned J gene may be wrong: the sequence end matches TRBJ1-5 better. The CDR3 is made up of 15 amino acids. CDR1 is MNHEY, CDR2 SMNVEV, per germline (reference sequence). This chain's CDR3 is CASGVGAGVTDTQHF. The CDR3 DNA follows: TGTGCCAGCGGGGTCGGAGCGGGAGTAACAGATACGCAGCATTTT.

The rearrangement uses TRBV12-3 or TRBV12-4 and TRBJ2-7; TRBD2 matches 7 bases. V was pared by 1 base and J by 5 bases, with 8 bases of the junction left unmatched. This CDR3 is built from 15 residues. In nucleotides, the CDR3 is TGTGCCAGCAGTTTAGGAGGCGGGAGTCGTCACGAGCAGTACTTC. Translating it yields CASSLGGGSRHEQYF.

Turning to this clonotype: Mismatch with germline at one junction end may stem from a read error. V gene TRBV5-6 combines with J gene TRBJ2-5; possibly TRBD1 for D (5 bases). Per the germline V gene, CDR1 is SGHDT and CDR2 is YYEEEE. CDR3 length: 16 residues. CDR3 sequence (DNA): TGCGCCAGCAGCTCCGGCTACTCCCAGGGAACGCAGACCCAGTACTTC. The encoded protein is CASSSGYSQGTQTQYF.

This chain links TRBV6-5 with TRBJ2-1; TRBD2 matches 8 bases. The CDR3 runs to 19 residues. Per germline, CDR1 MNHEY and CDR2 SVGAGI. J lost 7 bases, V lost 5 bases, and 22 bases had no gene match. CDR3 in DNA: TGTGCCAGCAGTGCCTGGGGGCTAGCGGGCCGCGGTTCGATGAATGAGCAGTTCTTC. Its translation is CASSAWGLAGRGSMNEQFF.

V usage is TRBV27 and J usage is TRBJ2-3, with TRBD2 identical over 13 bases. This CDR3 is 14 amino acids long. V dropped 8 bases and J dropped 6; count of bases not matched to a gene: 5. The germline V gene has CDR1 MNHEY and CDR2 SMNVEV (reference sequence). The CDR3 nucleotides read TGTGCCAGCGGACTAGCGGGAGTTTTGGATACGCAGTATTTT. Translation: CASGLAGVLDTQYF.

The chain couples TRBV7-6 to TRBJ2-3, with TRBD1 matching over 7 bases. With 5 bases clipped from V and 1 base from J, the junction kept 6 bases outside the gene matches. CDR1 is SGHVS and CDR2 is FNYEAQ in the germline V gene. The CDR3 length is 15 residues. In DNA, the CDR3 is TGTGCCAGCAGCATAAGACAGGGAGGCACAGATACGCAGTATTTT. This sequence encodes CASSIRQGGTDTQYF.

The chain uses TRBV6-1 and TRBJ1-2; D is uncertain. The CDR3 sequence is 13 residues long. Germline V gene sequence: CDR1 MNHNS, CDR2 SASEGT. Trimming removed 2 bases from V and 6 bases from J, with 10 bases in between. The CDR3 here is CASSEKGSHGYTF. The CDR3 region has the DNA TGTGCCAGCAGTGAAAAGGGTAGCCATGGCTACACCTTC.

A few counts support this clonotype. This chain links TRBV6-5 with TRBJ2-3; TRBD2 matches 15 bases. J lost 3 bases, V lost 6 bases, and 4 bases had no gene match. Germline V gene sequence: CDR1 MNHEY, CDR2 SVGAGI. The CDR3 contains 16 residues. This CDR3 reads CASSRGLAGGTDTQYF. CDR3 in DNA: TGTGCCAGCAGCCGGGGACTAGCGGGAGGAACAGATACGCAGTATTTT.

This clonotype has more than one count but fewer than ten. The genes are TRBV5-4 and TRBJ2-1; D is possibly TRBD1 (6 bases). The V gene's germline CDR1 is SGHNT and CDR2 YYREEE (reference sequence). Trimming removed 4 bases at V and 9 bases at J, with 14 bases between. This CDR3 spans 13 amino acids. CDR3 sequence reads: CASSAYRVTEQFF. CDR3 DNA: TGTGCCAGCAGCGCATACAGGGTGACTGAGCAGTTCTTC.

The chain recombines TRBV6-6 with TRBJ2-6; D is ambiguous. The CDR3 is made up of 19 amino acids. Germline CDR1 MNHNY, CDR2 SVGAGI (reference sequence). V was pared by 0 bases and J by 0 bases, with 15 bases between. The CDR3 region is CASSYSTLSWRSGANVLTF. The CDR3 region has the DNA TGTGCCAGCAGTTACTCGACATTGTCGTGGCGCTCTGGGGCCAACGTCCTGACTTTC.

This rearrangement joins TRBV6-1 to TRBJ1-6; TRBD1 matches at 7 bases. Losses at the gene ends were 3 bases for V and 7 bases for J; bases not matched to a gene: 6. Germline values: CDR1 MNHNS, CDR2 SASEGT. The CDR3 totals 15 residues. Here the CDR3 reads CASSERGQRNSPLHF. The CDR3 bases are TGTGCCAGCAGTGAGAGGGGACAGCGGAATTCACCCCTCCACTTT.

The chain is built from TRBV18 and TRBJ2-5; TRBD2 matches 7 bases. Germline CDR1 reads KGHSH; CDR2 reads LQKENI. CDR3 length: 13 residues. The V segment lost 7 bases and the J segment 2 bases; nucleotides outside the gene matches: 4. Here the CDR3 DNA reads TGTGCCAGCTTACGGGGGGAGCAAGAGACCCAGTACTTC. It codes for CASLRGEQETQYF.

This clonotype was detected a few times. The chain carries TRBV27 and TRBJ1-1; 11 bases align to TRBD1. J lost 7 bases, V lost 4 bases, and 2 bases had no gene match. CDR1 is MNHEY, CDR2 SMNVEV, per germline (reference sequence). This CDR3 has 13 amino acids. CDR3 sequence: CASSSGTGGEAFF. The CDR3 nucleotides read TGTGCCAGCAGTTCTGGGACAGGGGGTGAAGCTTTCTTT.

The genes are TRBV6-5 and TRBJ1-1; 7 nucleotides agree with TRBD1. V was pared by 2 bases and J by 5 bases, with 5 bases of the junction left unmatched. Germline loops: CDR1 MNHEY, CDR2 SVGAGI. The CDR3 is 14 amino acids. The CDR3 sequence: CASSYQTGWTEAFF. Here the CDR3 DNA reads TGTGCCAGCAGTTACCAGACAGGGTGGACTGAAGCTTTCTTT.

This clonotype was observed a handful of times. The rearrangement links TRBV6-1 to TRBJ2-1; possibly TRBD2 for D (5 bases). Germline lookup yields CDR1 MNHNS and CDR2 SASEGT. V lost 1 base, J lost 3 bases, and 7 bases lay in between. The CDR3 runs 14 residues. CDR3 coding DNA: TGTGCCAGCAGTGAAGGAGGGATCTACAATGAGCAGTTCTTC. It translates to CASSEGGIYNEQFF.

The rearrangement links TRBV5-1 to TRBJ2-2; possibly TRBD1 for D (5 bases). Between the trimmed V and J ends, which lost 0 bases and 5 bases, there was a span of 8 bases. Germline V CDR1 and CDR2: SGHRS, YFSETQ. The CDR3 sequence is 14 residues long. As DNA, the CDR3 is TGCGCCAGCAGCTTGGAACACAGGACCGGGGAGCTGTTTTTT. Translated: CASSLEHRTGELFF. Complete variable domain (other parts from reference TRBV5-1 and TRBJ2-2): KAGVTQTPRYLIKTRGQQVTLSCSPISGHRSVSWYQQTPGQGLQFLFEYFSETQRNKGNFPGRFSGRQFSNSRSEMNVSTLELGDSALYLCASSLEHRTGELFFGEGSRLTVL.

This chain links TRBV19 with TRBJ2-1; 11 nucleotides match TRBD2. CDR3 length: 20 residues. V was clipped by 0 bases and J by 4 bases; unmatched bases: 14. CDR1 is LNHDA and CDR2 is SQIVND in the germline V gene (reference sequence). The DNA of the CDR3 is TGTGCCAGTAGTATAGATGGAACAGGGATAGCGGGAGGGCTTTACAATGAGCAGTTCTTC. As protein: CASSIDGTGIAGGLYNEQFF.

The V and J genes are TRBV7-6 and TRBJ2-1, with 9 positions matching TRBD2. J gave up 6 bases and V 3 bases, and 9 bases lay outside the gene matches. The CDR3 has 16 amino acids. Germline values: CDR1 SGHVS, CDR2 FNYEAQ. The CDR3 protein is CASSFGREGRSNEQFF. CDR3 nucleotides: TGTGCCAGCAGCTTTGGGCGGGAGGGCCGTAGCAATGAGCAGTTCTTC.

The rearrangement uses TRBV27 and TRBJ1-6; D gene ambiguous. Between the trimmed V and J ends, which lost 6 bases and 8 bases, there was a span of 14 bases. The germline V gene encodes CDR1 MNHEY and CDR2 SMNVEV (reference sequence). The CDR3 spans 14 residues. Here the CDR3 DNA reads TGTGCCAGCAGAGAAAGGACTGGGGATTCACCCCTCCACTTT. It translates to CASRERTGDSPLHF.